A selection of T cell receptor beta chains follows, all from one sample in a study of T cells after yellow fever vaccination. MiXCR, run by TCRdb on the 5' RACE reads, gives a single entry per CDR3 protein. The table has fewer than 650,000 distinct CDR3 sequences, 21% seen once. The starting material was PBMCs, obtained approximately 22 days after the first yellow fever vaccination. Every receptor here comes from a man younger than 35 who received the YFV17D yellow fever vaccine. CDR3s include the opening cysteine and the closing phenylalanine or tryptophan. A D gene is named only where the DNA matches it firmly. Rows may omit the clone size; those that give it use once, few, many or a size class.

-	TRBV5-5	TRBJ2-1	-	CASGVASQVGYNEQFF	TGTGCCAGCGGGGTGGCTTCACAGGTAGGCTACAATGAGCAGTTCTTC
many	TRBV6-2/TRBV6-3	TRBJ2-6	-	CASRTAGANVLTF	TGTGCCAGCAGGACGGCCGGGGCCAACGTCCTGACTTTC
-	TRBV20-1	TRBJ2-3	TRBD2	CSGTSSGDDLNTQYF	TGCAGTGGGACCTCAAGCGGGGATGACCTGAATACGCAGTATTTT
-	TRBV12-3/TRBV12-4	TRBJ1-3	-	CASSLSQNTIYF	TGTGCCAGCAGTTTATCTCAAAACACCATATATTTT
few	TRBV5-1	TRBJ2-1	TRBD2	CASSPGTSGDYNEQFF	TGCGCCAGCAGCCCGGGGACTAGCGGGGACTACAATGAGCAGTTCTTC
few	TRBV12-3/TRBV12-4	TRBJ2-7	-	CASGRTAGGEQYF	TGTGCCAGCGGACGGACCGCAGGGGGGGAGCAGTACTTC
-	TRBV5-4	TRBJ2-3	TRBD2	CASSFTGGIDTQYF	TGTGCCAGCAGCTTTACGGGGGGAATAGATACGCAGTATTTT
-	TRBV7-2	TRBJ2-1	-	CASSLATALYNEQFF	TGTGCCAGCAGCTTAGCCACAGCCCTTTACAATGAGCAGTTCTTC
few	TRBV6-5	TRBJ1-2	-	CASSYNRDNYGYTF	TGTGCCAGCAGTTACAACAGGGATAACTATGGCTACACCTTC
few	TRBV30	TRBJ1-2	-	CASPYPGDRPPVF	TGTGCCTCCCCTTACCCGGGGGATCGCCCCCCAGTCTTC
few	TRBV12-3/TRBV12-4	TRBJ1-1	-	CASSTMSTEAFF	TGTGCCAGCAGTACCATGAGCACTGAAGCTTTCTTT
few	TRBV7-2	TRBJ2-3	TRBD2	CASSRLSGGVTDTQYF	TGTGCCAGCAGCCGGTTAAGCGGGGGGGTTACAGATACGCAGTATTTT
-	TRBV7-9	TRBJ1-1	-	CASSLSETLNTEAFF	TGTGCCAGCAGCTTATCCGAGACTCTGAACACTGAAGCTTTCTTT
many	TRBV28	TRBJ2-5	-	CASSSAGEIQYF	TGTGCCAGCAGTTCCGCCGGAGAAATACAGTACTTC